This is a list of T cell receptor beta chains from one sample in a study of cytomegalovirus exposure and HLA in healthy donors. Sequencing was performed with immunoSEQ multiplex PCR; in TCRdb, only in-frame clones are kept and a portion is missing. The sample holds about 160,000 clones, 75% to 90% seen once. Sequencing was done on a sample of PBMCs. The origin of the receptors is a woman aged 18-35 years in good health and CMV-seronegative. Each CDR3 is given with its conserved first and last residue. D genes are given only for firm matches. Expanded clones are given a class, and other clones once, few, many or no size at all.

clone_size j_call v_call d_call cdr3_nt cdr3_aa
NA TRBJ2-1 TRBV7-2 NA TGTGCCAGCAGCCCGGACTACGGCCTCTACAATGAGCAGTTCTTC CASSPDYGLYNEQFF
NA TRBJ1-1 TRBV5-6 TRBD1 TGTGCCAGCAGCTTGATGAGGGGGCAGGATGAAGCTTTCTTT CASSLMRGQDEAFF
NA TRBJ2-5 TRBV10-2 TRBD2 TGCACCAGCAGCCCGGGACTAGCGACAGAGACCCAGTACTTC CTSSPGLATETQYF
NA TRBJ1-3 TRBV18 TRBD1 TGTGCCAGCTCTCAAGGGACAGGCCCTGGAAACACCATATATTTT CASSQGTGPGNTIYF
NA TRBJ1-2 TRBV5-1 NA TGCGCCAGCAGCTTGTCATCTGCAGCGAACTATGGCTACACCTTC CASSLSSAANYGYTF
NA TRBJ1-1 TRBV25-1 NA TGTGCCAGCACAATGGGGGGACGGGTAGAAGCTTTCTTT CASTMGGRVEAFF
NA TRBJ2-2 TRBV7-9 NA TGTGCCAGCAGCTTAGATTTACTAGAAACCGGGGAGCTGTTTTTT CASSLDLLETGELFF
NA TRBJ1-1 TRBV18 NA TGTGCCAGCTCACCGGGGGGGGCGGGGACGAACACTGAAGCTTTCTTT CASSPGGAGTNTEAFF
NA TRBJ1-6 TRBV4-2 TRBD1 TGTGCCAGCAGCCAAGAGTCGAGGACAGGGAGGTCACCCCTCCACTTT CASSQESRTGRSPLHF
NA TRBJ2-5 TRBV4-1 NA TGCGCCAGCAGCCAAGTTACAGCTCCCTCAGAGACCCAGTACTTC CASSQVTAPSETQYF
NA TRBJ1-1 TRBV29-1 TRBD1 TGCAGCGTCGGTGACAGGGTTGAAGCTTTCTTT CSVGDRVEAFF
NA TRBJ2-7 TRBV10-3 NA TGTGCCAGCAGACAGAGGGATAGCTACGAGCAGTACTTC CASRQRDSYEQYF
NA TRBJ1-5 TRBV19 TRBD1 TGTGCCAGTAGTCTGGACAGGGCGAGCAATCAGCCCCAGCATTTT CASSLDRASNQPQHF
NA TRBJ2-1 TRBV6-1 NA TGTGCCAGCAGTGAAGGGACAGCGAGTAAGGTGGAGCAGTTCTTC CASSEGTASKVEQFF
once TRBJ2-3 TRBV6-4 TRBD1 TGTGCCAGCAGGGAGACAGGGGCCAGGCGACTGTATTTT CASRETGARRLYF
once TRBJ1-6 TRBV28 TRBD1 TGTGCCAGCATCCTACAGGGGGCTCCCGGTAATTCACCCCTCCACTTT CASILQGAPGNSPLHF